Presented here are 6 T cell receptor beta chains from one specimen sequenced in a study of T cell repertoires in cytomegalovirus infection. Their antigen targets remain unknown. TCRdb ran MiXCR on the reads and lists one entry per CDR3 protein. Among 80,000 or so distinct CDR3 sequences listed, 35% to 45% were seen once. The material was CD8+ T cells from cultured PBMCs, obtained from culture after CMV antigen stimulation. The source is a human donor in good health (CMV status not recorded). Some clones in this sample may be carry-over from other donors' samples.

This clonotype was observed once. The rearrangement joins TRBV10-3 to TRBJ1-3; no definite D call. Germline CDR1 reads ENHRY; CDR2 reads SYGVKD. The V end lost 11 bases, the J end lost 4 bases, and 9 bases lay between the germline ends. There are 11 residues in the CDR3. The CDR3 DNA reads as TGTGCCGTATTCCGGGGAAACACCATATATTTT. The encoded protein is CAVFRGNTIYF.

The chain uses TRBV6-6 and TRBJ1-1; D possibly corresponds to TRBD1 (5 bases). The germline V gene has CDR1 MNHNY and CDR2 SVGAGI (reference sequence). This CDR3 has 16 amino acids. With 2 bases removed from V and 0 bases from J, the gap between germline ends came to 13 bases. The CDR3 sequence: CASSYGHQGVNTEAFF. The CDR3 DNA reads as TGTGCCAGCAGTTACGGGCACCAGGGAGTGAACACTGAAGCTTTCTTT.

This chain links TRBV7-9 with TRBJ2-7, with D unclear. CDR3 length equals 14 residues. Trimming shortened V by 8 bases and J by 0 bases, and 14 bases separated the two germline ends. Germline values: CDR1 SEHNR, CDR2 FQNEAQ (reference sequence). The CDR3, as DNA: TGTGCCAGCGGAAACTCCGTCAGCTCCTACGAGCAGTACTTC. Residues: CASGNSVSSYEQYF.

This clonotype was observed a few times. The chain joins TRBV7-2 to TRBJ1-2, with 11 bases fitting TRBD1. Trimming at V came to 2 bases and at J to 1 base, leaving 9 bases not matched to a gene. The length of the CDR3 is 18 residues. In germline, CDR1 is SGHTA, CDR2 FQGNSA. The CDR3 region is CASSLYYAGTGGNYGYTF. The CDR3, as DNA: TGTGCCAGCAGCTTATATTATGCCGGGACAGGGGGTAACTATGGCTACACCTTC.

This clonotype was detected a few times. The chain employs TRBV2 and TRBJ2-7; no clear D. Deletions cut 2 bases from V and 0 bases from J, with 14 bases between. The CDR3 contains 16 residues. Germline-derived CDR1 and CDR2 are SNHLY and FYNNEI. CDR3 bases: TGTGCCAGCAGTGAATCTCACGGTGTAGACTCCTACGAGCAGTACTTC. Its protein product is CASSESHGVDSYEQYF. The full variable domain, with the rest looked up from reference TRBV2 and TRBJ2-7, is EPEVTQTPSHQVTQMGQEVILRCVPISNHLYFYWYRQILGQKVEFLVSFYNNEISEKSEIFDDQFSVERPDGSNFTLKIRSTKLEDSAMYFCASSESHGVDSYEQYFGPGTRLTVT.

The rearrangement joins TRBV27 to TRBJ2-3; weak D call: TRBD2 (6 bases). The germline CDR1 and CDR2 sequences are MNHEY and SMNVEV (reference sequence). CDR3 length: 15 residues. V was trimmed by 4 bases and J by 0 bases, leaving 11 bases between them. Here the CDR3 DNA reads TGTGCCAGCAGTTGGGCAGGGAGGAGCACAGATACGCAGTATTTT. Translating gives CASSWAGRSTDTQYF.